Reported below is one T cell receptor (beta chain). The data were taken from a study of T-cell memory formation after mild COVID-19. UMIs and sample barcodes were carried by the TCR alpha and TCR beta cDNA libraries that 5'RACE produced using constant-segment primers. MiXCR, run by TCRdb on the 5' RACE reads, gives a single entry per CDR3 protein. The sample records hundreds of thousands of distinct CDR3 sequences, around 28% being singletons. This CDR3 has 14 amino acids. Per germline, CDR1 KGHSH and CDR2 LQKENI. V was clipped by 4 bases and J by 7 bases, with 11 bases between them. This TCR was recovered from an adult woman who had mild COVID-19 (a few samples of this study predate the infection). Cell type and time point are not known. The rearrangement links TRBV18 to TRBJ1-6; maybe TRBD1 (6 bases). Sequencing input: PBMCs or a T cell subset sorted from them (not recorded which). Here the CDR3 reads CASSRAGVNSPLHF. In DNA, the CDR3 is TGTGCCAGCTCACGGGCAGGGGTGAATTCACCCCTCCACTTT.